This T cell receptor beta chain was recorded in a study of cytomegalovirus exposure and HLA in healthy donors. Study-level findings and limits: It is likely that the observed cluster of highly shared sequence variants was a sequencing artifact. Some segments of the V type, notably TRBV6-2 and TRBV6-3, were excluded as indistinguishable.

Germline values: CDR1 SGHVS, CDR2 FQNEAQ. The CDR3 spans 14 residues. V lost 5 bases and J lost 6; bases outside the gene matches: 6. To note about this clone: Its antigen is unidentified.

The primer mix had 60 Vbeta and 13 Jbeta primers. Only in-frame clones appear in the TCRdb table, and some are missing; sequencing was by immunoSEQ multiplex PCR. The sample lists around 93,000 clones, about 66% occurring once. The sequenced material came from PBMCs. The receptor comes from a boy aged 5-17 years in good health and CMV-seropositive. This sequence joins TRBV7-8 and TRBJ1-1; 10 bases line up with TRBD1. CDR3 sequence: CASSPRTGGPEAFF. The CDR3 coding sequence is TGTGCCAGCAGCCCTAGGACAGGGGGTCCTGAAGCTTTCTTT.